This entry concerns a single TCR beta chain. This sample was included in a study of CD8+ T cells in alopecia areata. This CDR3 contains 14 residues. From germline, CDR1 is GTSNPN and CDR2 SVGIG (reference sequence). The ends were cut back, 0 bases at V and 8 bases at J, with 16 bases in the middle. Following RNA extraction, reverse transcription yielded cDNA that acted as the sequencing template. The data were produced by immunoSEQ multiplex PCR, yet TCRdb's version contains in-frame clones alone and is incomplete. Here the sample spans hundreds of thousands of clones, roughly 69% being singletons. The source is a human donor with alopecia areata. The chain links TRBV30 to TRBJ1-2, with D perhaps TRBD1 (5 bases). The material was CD4+ T cells sorted from blood, obtained at week 0. The CDR3, as DNA: TGTGCCTGGAGTGTATTGGTGGGGACTGCAGGCTACACCTTC. Translation: CAWSVLVGTAGYTF.